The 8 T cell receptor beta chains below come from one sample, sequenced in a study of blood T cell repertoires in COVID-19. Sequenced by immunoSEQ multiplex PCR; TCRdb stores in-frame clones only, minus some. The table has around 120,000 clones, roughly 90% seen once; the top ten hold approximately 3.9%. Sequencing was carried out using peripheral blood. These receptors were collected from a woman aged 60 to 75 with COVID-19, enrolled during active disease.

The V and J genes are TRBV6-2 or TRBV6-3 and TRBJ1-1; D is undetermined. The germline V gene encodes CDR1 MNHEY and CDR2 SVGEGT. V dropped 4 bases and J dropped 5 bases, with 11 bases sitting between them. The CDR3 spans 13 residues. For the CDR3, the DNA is TGTGCCAGCAGTTCGGGAAGAGGGACTGAAGCTTTCTTT. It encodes CASSSGRGTEAFF.

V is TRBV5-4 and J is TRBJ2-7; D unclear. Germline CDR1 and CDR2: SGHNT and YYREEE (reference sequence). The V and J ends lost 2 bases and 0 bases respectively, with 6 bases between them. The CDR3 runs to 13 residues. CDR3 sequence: CASSLRGSYEQYF. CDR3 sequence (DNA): TGTGCCAGCAGCTTAAGAGGCTCCTACGAGCAGTACTTC.

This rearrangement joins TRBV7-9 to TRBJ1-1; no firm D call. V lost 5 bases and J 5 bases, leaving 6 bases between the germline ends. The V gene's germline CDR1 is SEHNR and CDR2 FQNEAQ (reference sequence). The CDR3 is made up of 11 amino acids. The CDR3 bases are TGTGCCAGCAGCATCAGTACTGAAGCTTTCTTT. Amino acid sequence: CASSISTEAFF.

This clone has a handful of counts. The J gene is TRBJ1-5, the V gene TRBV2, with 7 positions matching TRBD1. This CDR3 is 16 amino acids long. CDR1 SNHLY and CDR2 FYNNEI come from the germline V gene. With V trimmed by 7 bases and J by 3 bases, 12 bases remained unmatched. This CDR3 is CASTADDRVPNQPQHF. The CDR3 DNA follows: TGTGCCAGCACCGCAGACGACAGGGTCCCCAATCAGCCCCAGCATTTT.

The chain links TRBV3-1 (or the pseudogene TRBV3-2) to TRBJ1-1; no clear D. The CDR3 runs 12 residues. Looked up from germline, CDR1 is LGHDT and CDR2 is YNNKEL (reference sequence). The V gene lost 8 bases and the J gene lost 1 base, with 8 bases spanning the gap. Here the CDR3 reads CASGPWNTEAFF. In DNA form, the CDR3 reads TGTGCCAGCGGCCCCTGGAACACTGAAGCTTTCTTT.

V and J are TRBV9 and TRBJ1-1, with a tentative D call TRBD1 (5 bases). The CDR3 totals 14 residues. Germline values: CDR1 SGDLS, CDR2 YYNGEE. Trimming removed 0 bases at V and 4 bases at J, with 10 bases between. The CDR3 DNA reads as TGTGCCAGCAGCGTAGACCAGGGTAGCACTGAAGCTTTCTTT. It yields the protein CASSVDQGSTEAFF.

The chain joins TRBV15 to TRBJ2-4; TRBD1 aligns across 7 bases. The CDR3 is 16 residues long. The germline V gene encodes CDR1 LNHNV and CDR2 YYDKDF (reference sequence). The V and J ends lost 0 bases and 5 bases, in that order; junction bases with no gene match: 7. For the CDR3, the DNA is TGTGCCACCAGCAGAGATCTAGGGGGCTTAGAAAACATTCAGTACTTC. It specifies CATSRDLGGLENIQYF.

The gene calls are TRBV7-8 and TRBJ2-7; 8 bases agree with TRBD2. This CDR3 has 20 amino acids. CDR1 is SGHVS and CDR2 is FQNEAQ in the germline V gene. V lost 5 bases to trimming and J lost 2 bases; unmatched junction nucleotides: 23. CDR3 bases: TGTGCCAGCAGCATAACTAGTGCTAATTACCTAGCGGGTAAAGCCTACGAGCAGTACTTC. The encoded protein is CASSITSANYLAGKAYEQYF.